This T cell receptor (beta chain) was observed in a study of blood T cell repertoires in COVID-19. Sequencing was performed with immunoSEQ multiplex PCR; in TCRdb, only in-frame clones are kept and a portion is missing. This table has a few hundred thousand clones, roughly 90% appearing once. The CDR3 loop spans 15 amino acids. Trimming cost V 4 bases and J 6 bases, with 18 bases left between them. Looked up from germline, CDR1 is SGDLS and CDR2 is YYNGEE. Allocation to cohorts depended on clinical history reported by the participants. The table lists this clone with a count of one. Sequenced input: PBMCs or T cells enriched from blood (not recorded which). This receptor was identified in a middle-aged woman who had recovered from COVID-19. J is TRBJ2-3 and V is TRBV9; maybe TRBD1 (6 bases). CDR3 loop: CASSPEGQRTDTQYF. In DNA form, the CDR3 reads TGTGCCAGCAGCCCGGAAGGACAGCGTACGGATACGCAGTATTTT.